Below, one T cell receptor beta chain is given with its context. The clone's antigen remains unknown. No base quality values were provided; no much bigger clone lies one nucleotide off. In the prospective study, participants were about 18 to 90 years old, resided in 25 or so geographic areas of the United States, and were enrolled through a virtual design. In the prospective study, participants were assigned to cohorts based on the clinical history participants reported in a screening survey and a study questionnaire. Recovered participants in ImmuneRACE Cohort 3 were defined as having two consecutive negative NP/OP PCR tests, clearance from a healthcare professional, or resolution of symptoms. Each participant in the prospective study had whole blood, serum and a nasopharyngeal or oropharyngeal swab collected by mobile phlebotomists. Participants in the prospective study had the option to provide additional blood draws and questionnaires over an approximately two-month period. Before DNA extraction, prospective study blood samples were shipped either frozen or at room temperature.

This sample is drawn from a study of blood T cell repertoires in COVID-19 (dated by TCRdb to about 2020). For the study in its entirety: Collaborator samples came from the United States, Italy and Spain and covered acute and convalescent phases of COVID-19. The material from the prospective study consisted of cDNA or gDNA derived from T cells, B-cell-depleted T cells, or PBMCs. The dataset comprised deeply sampled blood TCRbeta repertoires from subjects exposed to, actively infected with, or recovered from COVID-19. The repertoires were made available in a free public database intended to serve as a resource for research on the immune response to SARS-CoV-2. The samples were drawn from the first 160 participants of the ongoing ImmuneRACE study and from over a thousand subjects provided by 6 global collaborators. Sample metadata almost always included a de-identified subject ID, COVID-19 status, age in years and sex. Where HLA class I and class II types were available, the types were taken from metadata supplied by the sample provider, not from assay-based typing. Results and caveats for the whole study, not just this receptor: The quantity of clinical and demographic metadata differed by source and by participant and was supplied without curation.

For CDR1 and CDR2, the germline V gene lists LGHNA and YNFKEQ. Compared with germline, V lacks 4 bases and J lacks 4 bases; bases without a gene match: 9. The CDR3 runs 15 residues from the cysteine to the phenylalanine. Only the CDR3 portion is preserved as DNA: 45 bases, with reading frame beginning at the first base. TCRbeta CDR3 regions were amplified from genomic DNA by means of the immunoSEQ Assay, a bias-controlled multiplex PCR. The study's processing was this. Nucleated cell counts per sample were estimated from amplification of reference gene primers within the assay. To quantify the absolute abundance of each unique TCRbeta CDR3 rearrangement, sequence reads were collapsed and filtered. Productive Simpson clonality was computed per sample as the square root of Simpson's diversity index over productive rearrangements. TCRdb stores this immuneACCESS table with in-frame sequences only. Part of the clones is absent; in the studies checked, under half of the shortfall reflects unresolved V genes, and no reason is known for the rest. The V and J calls and clone size were taken over from that table, and D and trimming were inferred from the DNA. Across this sample there are over 150,000 clones, with about 86% seen only once. The biggest ten clones account for about 7.3% of the sample.

The chain couples TRBV4-2 to TRBJ2-7, and TRBD1 aligns with 8 junction nucleotides. This clonotype originated in a man aged 50-60 years who had recovered from COVID-19. The source material was PBMCs or T cells enriched from blood (not recorded which). The DNA sequence is TGTGCCAGCAGCCGAGGACAGGGAGGATATTACGAGCAGTACTTC. Translated, this is CASSRGQGGYYEQYF.